Below, one T cell receptor (beta chain) is given with its context. Antigen unknown. A read error may produce the germline difference seen at one junction end. Germline-derived CDR1 and CDR2 are SEHNR and FQNEAQ (reference sequence). The CDR3 spans 11 residues. Alongside a J-beta primer mix, a sample-barcoded 5' primer served in a second PCR lasting roughly 6 to 12 cycles. One entry per CDR3 protein, called by TCRdb with MiXCR from the 5' RACE reads. Of some 1.8 million distinct CDR3 sequences in the sample, roughly two fifths are singletons; the top ten hold more than 20%. The data originate from a study of blood T cells in healthy people across ages. Findings of the study overall: Long-lived donors exceeded aged donors in naive CD4+ cells and diversity. Diversity figures based on one million T cells were deemed too low. Unknown CMV status may confound age-related changes in expanded clones.

Samples had at least 6 million PBMCs isolated from them. The sequencing sample was made of blood. This receptor was taken from a human donor in good health. The chain carries TRBV7-9 and TRBJ1-1, with D perhaps matching TRBD1 (5 bases). In nucleotides, the CDR3 is TGTGCCAGCAGCGTGGACACTGAAGTTTTCTTT. As protein: CASSVDTEVFF.